This is a list of T cell receptor beta chains from one sample in a study of human T cells and chemical hapten exposure. TCRdb called the RACE reads again in MiXCR, with one record for every CDR3 protein. The table records around 42,000 distinct CDR3 sequences, around an eighth of them present only once. This sample comprised whole blood, obtained in connection with sensitization to the hapten diphenylcyclopropenone (DPC). The receptors here all came from a woman aged 25 to 45 with alopecia areata. Some clones in this sample may be carry-over from other donors' samples. CDR3s include the opening cysteine and the closing phenylalanine or tryptophan. D genes are given only for firm matches. Only part of the rows carry a size: once, few, many, or a class if the clone is expanded.

clone_size: many
d_call: TRBD1
j_call: TRBJ1-2
v_call: TRBV28
cdr3_aa: CASSSIQGFYGYTF
cdr3_nt: TGTGCCAGCAGTTCTATACAGGGGTTCTATGGCTACACCTTC

clone_size: few
d_call: TRBD1
j_call: TRBJ1-6
v_call: TRBV7-9
cdr3_aa: CASSFEGQSNSPLHF
cdr3_nt: TGTGCCAGCAGCTTCGAGGGACAGTCCAATTCACCCCTCCACTTT

clone_size: NA
d_call: TRBD2
j_call: TRBJ2-3
v_call: TRBV6-5
cdr3_aa: CASRRLAGGADTQYF
cdr3_nt: TGTGCCAGCAGAAGGTTAGCGGGAGGGGCAGATACGCAGTATTTT

clone_size: NA
d_call: TRBD1
j_call: TRBJ1-1
v_call: TRBV20-1
cdr3_aa: CSAPRGGQAGGNTEAFF
cdr3_nt: TGCAGTGCTCCCAGGGGGGGACAGGCCGGAGGGAACACTGAAGCTTTCTTT

clone_size: many
d_call: TRBD1
j_call: TRBJ1-5
v_call: TRBV28
cdr3_aa: CASRGAGTVNQPQHF
cdr3_nt: TGTGCCAGCCGTGGAGCCGGGACAGTCAATCAGCCCCAGCATTTT

clone_size: many
d_call: NA
j_call: TRBJ1-5
v_call: TRBV20-1
cdr3_aa: CSVRRGDYQPQHF
cdr3_nt: TGCAGTGTTCGACGGGGCGATTATCAGCCCCAGCATTTT

clone_size: many
d_call: TRBD1
j_call: TRBJ1-5
v_call: TRBV6-2/TRBV6-3
cdr3_aa: CATSGQAPGSNQPQHF
cdr3_nt: TGTGCCACCTCAGGACAGGCCCCCGGTAGCAATCAGCCCCAGCATTTT

clone_size: medium-sized
d_call: NA
j_call: TRBJ2-7
v_call: TRBV4-2
cdr3_aa: CASSQVIGLSGLEQYF
cdr3_nt: TGTGCCAGCAGCCAAGTAATAGGCCTAAGCGGGCTCGAGCAGTACTTC

clone_size: NA
d_call: NA
j_call: TRBJ1-2
v_call: TRBV7-9
cdr3_aa: CATGQDGDYGYTF
cdr3_nt: TGTGCTACAGGGCAGGACGGGGACTATGGCTACACCTTC

clone_size: NA
d_call: NA
j_call: TRBJ1-1
v_call: TRBV20-1
cdr3_aa: CSARGGGPTEAFF
cdr3_nt: TGCAGTGCTAGAGGAGGGGGTCCCACTGAAGCTTTCTTT

clone_size: NA
d_call: NA
j_call: TRBJ2-5
v_call: TRBV27
cdr3_aa: CASRSAGETQYF
cdr3_nt: TGTGCCAGCAGATCCGCCGGGGAGACCCAGTACTTC

clone_size: NA
d_call: TRBD2
j_call: TRBJ2-7
v_call: TRBV10-1
cdr3_aa: CASTIGTRHLGEQYF
cdr3_nt: TGCGCCAGCACCATCGGGACTAGACACCTCGGGGAGCAGTACTTC

clone_size: NA
d_call: NA
j_call: TRBJ2-3
v_call: TRBV28
cdr3_aa: CASNTEASTDTQYF
cdr3_nt: TGTGCCAGCAATACTGAGGCTAGCACAGATACGCAGTATTTT

clone_size: few
d_call: TRBD2
j_call: TRBJ2-1
v_call: TRBV15
cdr3_aa: CATSRGTSQRNEQFF
cdr3_nt: TGTGCCACCAGCAGGGGGACTAGCCAACGCAATGAGCAGTTCTTC

clone_size: few
d_call: TRBD2
j_call: TRBJ2-7
v_call: TRBV2
cdr3_aa: CASSAEGGPHEQYF
cdr3_nt: TGTGCCAGCAGTGCCGAGGGAGGGCCTCACGAGCAGTACTTC

clone_size: NA
d_call: NA
j_call: TRBJ1-1
v_call: TRBV11-2
cdr3_aa: CASSLAGRALNTEAFF
cdr3_nt: TGTGCCAGCAGCTTAGCGGGTAGGGCGCTGAACACTGAAGCTTTCTTT

clone_size: NA
d_call: NA
j_call: TRBJ1-1
v_call: TRBV18
cdr3_aa: CASSPSWGSMNTEAFF
cdr3_nt: TGTGCCAGCTCACCTTCTTGGGGCAGCATGAACACTGAAGCTTTCTTT

clone_size: NA
d_call: NA
j_call: TRBJ2-5
v_call: TRBV7-9
cdr3_aa: CASSLEPGLETQYF
cdr3_nt: TGTGCCAGCAGCTTAGAGCCAGGGTTAGAGACCCAGTACTTC

clone_size: few
d_call: TRBD2
j_call: TRBJ2-1
v_call: TRBV20-1
cdr3_aa: CSALSPGLAGYNEQFF
cdr3_nt: TGCAGTGCTTTGTCCCCCGGACTAGCGGGATACAATGAGCAGTTCTTC

clone_size: many
d_call: NA
j_call: TRBJ2-1
v_call: TRBV7-2
cdr3_aa: CASSLERRAGQFF
cdr3_nt: TGTGCCAGCAGCTTAGAGCGCAGGGCTGGGCAGTTCTTC

clone_size: NA
d_call: NA
j_call: TRBJ2-3
v_call: TRBV7-2
cdr3_aa: CASSTPRGNEALTRTDTQYF
cdr3_nt: TGTGCCAGCAGCACCCCGCGCGGGAACGAGGCCTTAACCCGCACAGATACGCAGTATTTT

clone_size: few
d_call: NA
j_call: TRBJ1-5
v_call: TRBV15
cdr3_aa: CATSRGDGRNQPQHF
cdr3_nt: TGTGCCACCAGCAGAGGAGATGGTAGGAATCAGCCCCAGCATTTT

clone_size: many
d_call: TRBD1
j_call: TRBJ2-1
v_call: TRBV7-8
cdr3_aa: CASSSKRDSYNEQFF
cdr3_nt: TGTGCCAGCAGCTCGAAACGGGACAGCTACAATGAGCAGTTCTTC

clone_size: many
d_call: NA
j_call: TRBJ2-1
v_call: TRBV7-6
cdr3_aa: CASSLAARDVYNEQFF
cdr3_nt: TGTGCCAGCAGCTTAGCGGCCAGGGACGTCTACAATGAGCAGTTCTTC

clone_size: NA
d_call: TRBD1
j_call: TRBJ2-5
v_call: TRBV5-1
cdr3_aa: CASSLASGQGVETQYF
cdr3_nt: TGCGCCAGCAGCTTGGCCTCGGGACAGGGGGTAGAGACCCAGTACTTC

clone_size: many
d_call: NA
j_call: TRBJ2-2
v_call: TRBV7-2
cdr3_aa: CASSPSPGRTGELFF
cdr3_nt: TGTGCCAGCAGCCCCTCCCCTGGCCGGACCGGGGAGCTGTTTTTT

clone_size: NA
d_call: TRBD1
j_call: TRBJ1-1
v_call: TRBV4-2
cdr3_aa: CASSRAWGDRGNTEAFF
cdr3_nt: TGTGCCAGCAGCCGCGCCTGGGGAGACAGGGGGAACACTGAAGCTTTCTTT

clone_size: few
d_call: NA
j_call: TRBJ2-5
v_call: TRBV18
cdr3_aa: CASSPPGAETQYF
cdr3_nt: TGTGCCAGCTCACCACCAGGGGCAGAGACCCAGTACTTC

clone_size: many
d_call: TRBD2
j_call: TRBJ2-2
v_call: TRBV18
cdr3_aa: CASSPMASGTGELFF
cdr3_nt: TGTGCCAGCTCACCAATGGCTAGCGGGACCGGGGAGCTGTTTTTT

clone_size: many
d_call: NA
j_call: TRBJ2-1
v_call: TRBV6-5
cdr3_aa: CASRREGLSYNEQFF
cdr3_nt: TGTGCCAGCAGACGCGAGGGCCTCTCCTACAATGAGCAGTTCTTC

clone_size: few
d_call: NA
j_call: TRBJ2-3
v_call: TRBV7-9
cdr3_aa: CASRLWRDSSTDTQYF
cdr3_nt: TGTGCCAGCAGATTGTGGCGGGATTCTAGCACAGATACGCAGTATTTT

clone_size: NA
d_call: TRBD1
j_call: TRBJ1-5
v_call: TRBV29-1
cdr3_aa: CSVGDRDQPQHF
cdr3_nt: TGCAGCGTGGGGGACAGGGATCAGCCCCAGCATTTT

clone_size: many
d_call: NA
j_call: TRBJ1-1
v_call: TRBV7-8
cdr3_aa: CASSLAFLGTEAFF
cdr3_nt: TGTGCCAGCAGCTTAGCATTTCTTGGCACTGAAGCTTTCTTT

clone_size: NA
d_call: TRBD2
j_call: TRBJ2-2
v_call: TRBV12-3/TRBV12-4
cdr3_aa: CASTGTRGTGELFF
cdr3_nt: TGTGCCAGCACCGGGACTAGGGGTACCGGGGAGCTGTTTTTT

clone_size: few
d_call: NA
j_call: TRBJ1-2
v_call: TRBV7-9
cdr3_aa: CASSLNGYTF
cdr3_nt: TGTGCCAGCAGCTTAAATGGCTACACCTTC

clone_size: medium-sized
d_call: TRBD1
j_call: TRBJ2-7
v_call: TRBV28
cdr3_aa: CASRVTGTGSPYEQYF
cdr3_nt: TGTGCCAGCAGAGTAACCGGGACAGGGAGCCCCTACGAGCAGTACTTC

clone_size: many
d_call: NA
j_call: TRBJ2-6
v_call: TRBV18
cdr3_aa: CASSLSGLGANVLTF
cdr3_nt: TGTGCCAGCTCACTTTCGGGCCTTGGGGCCAACGTCCTGACTTTC

clone_size: few
d_call: NA
j_call: TRBJ2-3
v_call: TRBV6-2/TRBV6-3
cdr3_aa: CASRDVSTDTQYF
cdr3_nt: TGTGCCAGCAGGGACGTTAGCACAGATACGCAGTATTTT

clone_size: many
d_call: TRBD1
j_call: TRBJ1-1
v_call: TRBV4-3
cdr3_aa: CASSQGTGLGNTEAFF
cdr3_nt: TGCGCCAGCAGCCAAGGGACAGGGTTGGGGAACACTGAAGCTTTCTTT

clone_size: NA
d_call: NA
j_call: TRBJ1-1
v_call: TRBV6-2/TRBV6-3
cdr3_aa: CASRMTGGEAFF
cdr3_nt: TGTGCCAGCAGAATGACAGGTGGTGAAGCTTTCTTT

clone_size: many
d_call: NA
j_call: TRBJ2-5
v_call: TRBV7-8
cdr3_aa: CASSLDPGVETQYF
cdr3_nt: TGTGCCAGCAGCTTAGATCCCGGGGTGGAGACCCAGTACTTC

clone_size: NA
d_call: NA
j_call: TRBJ1-3
v_call: TRBV20-1
cdr3_aa: CSADSRLGGNTIYF
cdr3_nt: TGCAGTGCTGACTCCAGACTCGGGGGAAACACCATATATTTT

clone_size: NA
d_call: NA
j_call: TRBJ1-5
v_call: TRBV7-9
cdr3_aa: CASSPETGQPQHF
cdr3_nt: TGTGCCAGCAGCCCGGAGACAGGTCAGCCCCAGCATTTT

clone_size: few
d_call: NA
j_call: TRBJ1-3
v_call: TRBV6-6
cdr3_aa: CASVREGSGNTIYF
cdr3_nt: TGTGCCAGTGTTCGAGAGGGCTCTGGAAACACCATATATTTT

clone_size: NA
d_call: NA
j_call: TRBJ2-1
v_call: TRBV28
cdr3_aa: CASSLDGRQFF
cdr3_nt: TGTGCCAGCAGTTTGGACGGGAGGCAGTTCTTC

clone_size: many
d_call: TRBD1
j_call: TRBJ2-3
v_call: TRBV5-8
cdr3_aa: CASSLRTGDTQYF
cdr3_nt: TGTGCCAGCAGCTTAAGGACAGGGGATACGCAGTATTTT

clone_size: NA
d_call: NA
j_call: TRBJ1-1
v_call: TRBV9
cdr3_aa: CASSPGGLNTEAFF
cdr3_nt: TGTGCCAGCAGCCCGGGAGGCTTGAACACTGAAGCTTTCTTT

clone_size: NA
d_call: TRBD2
j_call: TRBJ2-3
v_call: TRBV20-1
cdr3_aa: CSAKTSGMGGTQYF
cdr3_nt: TGCAGTGCTAAGACTAGCGGGATGGGCGGTACGCAGTATTTT

clone_size: NA
d_call: NA
j_call: TRBJ1-5
v_call: TRBV19
cdr3_aa: CASSRGDVNQPQHF
cdr3_nt: TGTGCCAGTAGTCGGGGGGATGTCAATCAGCCCCAGCATTTT

clone_size: NA
d_call: NA
j_call: TRBJ1-6
v_call: TRBV25-1
cdr3_aa: CALNSPLHF
cdr3_nt: TGTGCCCTCAATTCACCCCTCCACTTT

clone_size: many
d_call: NA
j_call: TRBJ2-5
v_call: TRBV6-5
cdr3_aa: CASSYDGQETQYF
cdr3_nt: TGTGCCAGCAGTTACGACGGACAAGAGACCCAGTACTTC

clone_size: many
d_call: NA
j_call: TRBJ2-1
v_call: TRBV28
cdr3_aa: CASSSPGLYLSYNEQFF
cdr3_nt: TGTGCCAGCAGTTCGCCTGGGCTCTACCTCTCCTACAATGAGCAGTTCTTC

clone_size: many
d_call: TRBD1
j_call: TRBJ1-2
v_call: TRBV28
cdr3_aa: CASSLTGGESYGYTF
cdr3_nt: TGTGCCAGCAGTTTAACAGGGGGCGAATCTTATGGCTACACCTTC

clone_size: many
d_call: NA
j_call: TRBJ2-3
v_call: TRBV29-1
cdr3_aa: CSVRLSSTDTQYF
cdr3_nt: TGCAGCGTAAGATTATCTAGCACAGATACGCAGTATTTT

clone_size: few
d_call: NA
j_call: TRBJ1-6
v_call: TRBV2
cdr3_aa: CASSEVGSSYNSPLHF
cdr3_nt: TGTGCCAGCAGCGAGGTGGGGAGCTCCTATAATTCACCCCTCCACTTT

clone_size: many
d_call: TRBD1
j_call: TRBJ1-1
v_call: TRBV6-2/TRBV6-3
cdr3_aa: CASWRQGITEAFF
cdr3_nt: TGTGCCAGTTGGCGACAGGGGATAACTGAAGCTTTCTTT

clone_size: few
d_call: TRBD1
j_call: TRBJ2-7
v_call: TRBV4-2
cdr3_aa: CASSQEDRGSYEQYF
cdr3_nt: TGTGCCAGCAGCCAAGAAGACAGGGGTTCCTACGAGCAGTACTTC

clone_size: few
d_call: NA
j_call: TRBJ2-1
v_call: TRBV18
cdr3_aa: CASSPPDSYNEQFF
cdr3_nt: TGTGCCAGCTCTCCCCCGGACTCCTACAATGAGCAGTTCTTC

clone_size: many
d_call: NA
j_call: TRBJ2-1
v_call: TRBV6-2/TRBV6-3
cdr3_aa: CASRGGGALGEQFF
cdr3_nt: TGTGCCAGCAGGGGAGGGGGCGCATTGGGCGAGCAGTTCTTC

clone_size: NA
d_call: TRBD1
j_call: TRBJ2-3
v_call: TRBV4-3
cdr3_aa: CASRRTGGSTDTQYF
cdr3_nt: TGCGCCAGCAGGCGGACAGGGGGTAGCACAGATACGCAGTATTTT